The sequence of this T cell receptor (beta chain) was determined in a study of graft-versus-host responses after intestinal transplantation (dated by TCRdb to 2020 to 2022). In the study overall: Recipients received multivisceral, liver-intestinal, or isolated intestinal transplants. Anti-thymocyte globulin induction was given to all recipients, followed by maintenance tacrolimus and steroids for approximately three years. After intestinal transplantation, graft-versus-host and host-versus-graft alloreactive T cell clones were followed in the graft, circulation and bone marrow using bulk TCR-beta CDR3 sequencing. To identify alloreactive clones, pre-transplant mixed lymphocyte reaction products were sequenced and compared with unstimulated pre-transplant donor and recipient T cells. Of the roughly 26 intestinal transplant recipients enrolled in the cohort, one of whom was a retransplant, a few patients without pretransplant specimens were excluded. A peak of at least 4% donor T cells among recipient peripheral blood mononuclear cells was the definition used for donor T cell macrochimerism. Rather than going through the commercial service, samples from a few later patients were sequenced in-house on an Illumina MiSeq and processed with MiXCR.

The library was built by means of the immunoSEQ multiplex PCR assay. For most patients, genomic DNA was isolated with the Qiagen DNeasy Blood and Tissue Kit and shipped frozen to Adaptive Biotechnologies for TCR sequencing. For most patients, high-throughput TCR-beta CDR3 sequencing of genomic DNA was performed by Adaptive Biotechnologies. The authors' pipeline ran thus. Adaptive's ImmunoSEQ software supplied the TCR sequencing data for 18 patients, while MiXCR and VDJtools were used to process a few other patients. To correct CD4 versus CD8 sorting errors, sequences present in both subsets at a frequency ratio below 5:1 were removed. Because the origin of CDR3 nucleotide sequences shared between donor and recipient could not be assigned, those sequences were removed. To be classed as alloreactive, a clone needed at least 2-fold expansion over unstimulated cells and a minimum CFSE-low frequency of 0.002% (template counts) or 0.001% (read counts). Mappable clones were those detected in sequenced pre-transplant spleen, lymph node, or MLR CFSE-low populations of the donor or recipient. The cumulative frequency of alloreactive clones was calculated as a percentage of all sequences, weighted by copy number. As stored in TCRdb, this immuneACCESS dataset retains in-frame rearrangements with V and J assigned. A fraction of the clones does not appear; measured against another copy, unresolved V genes explain less than half of the discrepancy, and the remainder lacks a known reason. V and J calls and clone size come straight from that table; D and trimming were deduced from the DNA. The sample table lists about 50,000 clones, nearly 95% of them with a count of one. More than 2% of the sample rests with the top ten.

The investigation overall reported the following: Early after transplant, declines in HvG clones were associated with peak levels of circulating GvH clones. GvH clones were detected in recipient bone marrow, and some of these GvH clones were observed earlier in ileal mucosa or blood, consistent with an intestinal mucosal origin. The relatively low number and heterogeneity of intestinal transplant patients limited the conclusions. Patients with donor T cell macrochimerism had high GvH to HvG T cell clonal ratios in their allografts.

Per the publication, the time point label means: cells obtained before transplantation from donor or recipient. CD3+CD4+ and CD3+CD8+ populations were FACS-sorted from unstimulated pre-transplant donor and recipient cells taken from spleen or lymph nodes. The CDR3, cysteine through phenylalanine, is 15 amino acids long. Just CDR3 DNA is preserved here, 45 bases in frame from base 1. CDR1 SGHTA and CDR2 FQGTGA are derived from the germline V gene. Trimming at the junction amounts to 1 base on V and 4 bases on J, and the germline ends lie 12 bases apart. Comments on this clone: Its antigen remains undetermined. Qualities for individual bases were not recorded, and no much larger clone is one base off.

Specimen: unstimulated CD4+ T cells sorted from spleen or lymph node cells, collected before transplant. The sequence is built from TRBV7-3 and TRBJ2-3; the D gene cannot be resolved reliably. The TCR originated in a human donor who was the organ donor for an intestinal transplant. The CDR3 corresponds to CASSLRGFSADTQYF. The sequenced DNA is TGTGCCAGCAGCTTAAGGGGTTTTTCTGCAGATACGCAGTATTTT.